Given below is one TCR beta chain in context. Trimming took off 6 bases at V and 0 bases at J, with 9 bases between the two ends. This CDR3 comprises 14 residues. CDR1 and CDR2 (germline): SGHTA, FQGTGA. The assay was immunoSEQ multiplex PCR, and TCRdb's table has in-frame clones only and misses some. The sample holds over 100,000 clones, roughly 88% seen once. This specimen belongs to a study of T cell responses to AZD1222 COVID-19 vaccine. The TCR comes from an adult in good health. V and J are TRBV7-3 and TRBJ1-3, with a possible D match to TRBD1 (6 bases). The sequences come from peripheral blood, collected on day 0 of AZD1222 vaccination. The CDR3 region has the DNA TGTGCCAGCAGACGACAGGCCTCTGGAAACACCATATATTTT. Residues: CASRRQASGNTIYF.